The sample holds many counts of the clone carrying this TCR beta chain. What it binds is unknown. The data originate from a study of regulatory T cells in long-lasting Graves disease. Study-level results: Persistent Graves' cases showed lower TCR diversity than newly diagnosed cases.

The TCR beta library used iRepertoire HTBI primers with Arm-PCR amplification of CDR3. TCRdb processed the multiplex PCR reads anew with MiXCR; each CDR3 protein has one entry. The data show roughly 410,000 distinct CDR3 sequences, with over 14% seen just once and approximately 7.6% held by the top ten. Sample time point: newly diagnosed GD, antithyroid drugs for less than 3 months. The authors made the TCR library using RNA they extracted from PBMCs. The CDR3 has 15 residues. In germline, CDR1 is MDHEN, CDR2 SYDVKM. V dropped 6 bases and J dropped 1 base, with 12 bases sitting between them. These data also featured in a second study, about T cells in Graves' hyperthyroidism and ophthalmopathy. Per that paper: Across 18 months, stable Graves' hyperthyroidism was marked by no progression to ophthalmopathy. In blood, most of the thyroid clonotypes expanded above 0.001 were also present.

This TCR was recovered from a woman aged 40-49 years with Graves disease. Sequenced here: peripheral blood mononuclear cells (PBMCs), sampled at new diagnosis, from a patient treated with antithyroid drugs. The gene calls are TRBV28 and TRBJ2-2, with D maybe TRBD1 (5 bases). The DNA for the CDR3 is TGTGCCAGCAGCTTCGACAGACAGAACACCGGGGAGCTGTTTTTT. Protein sequence: CASSFDRQNTGELFF.